These T cell receptor beta chains were read from a single sample in a study of regulatory T cells in long-lasting Graves disease. TCRdb reprocessed the multiplex PCR reads with MiXCR, giving one entry per CDR3 protein. The data contain roughly 560,000 distinct CDR3 sequences, around 13% of them seen just once; the ten biggest clones take up roughly 8.2%. The data were also submitted as part of a second study, on T cells in Graves' hyperthyroidism and ophthalmopathy.

Sample: peripheral blood mononuclear cells (PBMCs), taken at new diagnosis, from a patient treated with antithyroid drugs. The source is a woman aged 25 to 39 with Graves disease. Each CDR3 is given without its conserved first and last residue. Fields, in order: V gene, D gene, clone size, J gene, CDR3 protein. The D gene is left open where the match is weak. Clone size, where shown, is once, few, many, or a class for clones that have expanded.

V gene: TRBV12-3/TRBV12-4
D gene: NA
clone size: few
J gene: TRBJ1-1
CDR3 protein: ASTVTRGNTEAF

V gene: TRBV12-3/TRBV12-4
D gene: NA
clone size: NA
J gene: TRBJ2-7
CDR3 protein: ASTKDSSYEQY

V gene: TRBV9
D gene: TRBD1
clone size: many
J gene: TRBJ1-6
CDR3 protein: ASSPSGQGGSPLH

V gene: TRBV20-1
D gene: TRBD2
clone size: many
J gene: TRBJ2-1
CDR3 protein: SARGTSGYNEQF

V gene: TRBV7-9
D gene: NA
clone size: many
J gene: TRBJ1-6
CDR3 protein: ASSLGPSPLH

V gene: TRBV30
D gene: TRBD1
clone size: few
J gene: TRBJ1-3
CDR3 protein: AFGQAFGGNTIY

V gene: TRBV6-5
D gene: TRBD2
clone size: few
J gene: TRBJ2-1
CDR3 protein: ASSYRLAGGPSYNEQF

V gene: TRBV3-1
D gene: NA
clone size: few
J gene: TRBJ1-2
CDR3 protein: ASSQESRRSHGYT

V gene: TRBV28
D gene: NA
clone size: few
J gene: TRBJ1-1
CDR3 protein: ASRPLNRNTEAF

V gene: TRBV13
D gene: NA
clone size: few
J gene: TRBJ2-1
CDR3 protein: ASSLGTSYEQF

V gene: TRBV11-2
D gene: NA
clone size: many
J gene: TRBJ1-6
CDR3 protein: ASSSWADSPLH

V gene: TRBV6-1
D gene: TRBD2
clone size: many
J gene: TRBJ2-5
CDR3 protein: ASSEGGLDAWYQETQY

V gene: TRBV7-9
D gene: NA
clone size: many
J gene: TRBJ2-3
CDR3 protein: ASSSVGTDTQY

V gene: TRBV7-9
D gene: NA
clone size: many
J gene: TRBJ2-5
CDR3 protein: ASSLYGGRRQETQY

V gene: TRBV19
D gene: NA
clone size: few
J gene: TRBJ2-2
CDR3 protein: ASRGGDRDTEELF

V gene: TRBV12-3/TRBV12-4
D gene: TRBD1
clone size: many
J gene: TRBJ2-2
CDR3 protein: ASSRGQGTGELF

V gene: TRBV24-1
D gene: NA
clone size: many
J gene: TRBJ2-3
CDR3 protein: ATSLSGDTQY

V gene: TRBV18
D gene: NA
clone size: NA
J gene: TRBJ1-1
CDR3 protein: ASSPPSAGNTDAF

V gene: TRBV20-1
D gene: TRBD1
clone size: NA
J gene: TRBJ2-3
CDR3 protein: SASRLTGDTDTQY

V gene: TRBV24-1
D gene: NA
clone size: few
J gene: TRBJ1-4
CDR3 protein: ATSDRNGGTNEKLF

V gene: TRBV4-2
D gene: NA
clone size: many
J gene: TRBJ2-5
CDR3 protein: ASSRRGESRETQY

V gene: TRBV7-3
D gene: TRBD2
clone size: NA
J gene: TRBJ2-1
CDR3 protein: ASSLNGGGLVSNEQF

V gene: TRBV28
D gene: NA
clone size: NA
J gene: TRBJ1-5
CDR3 protein: ASSYGTRQPQH

V gene: TRBV30
D gene: NA
clone size: many
J gene: TRBJ1-5
CDR3 protein: AWSGGLNQPQH

V gene: TRBV18
D gene: TRBD1
clone size: few
J gene: TRBJ2-2
CDR3 protein: ASSSRQGATGELF

V gene: TRBV18
D gene: NA
clone size: many
J gene: TRBJ2-1
CDR3 protein: ASSVAGDVYNEQF

V gene: TRBV30
D gene: TRBD2
clone size: many
J gene: TRBJ2-7
CDR3 protein: APARKRELCEQY

V gene: TRBV4-2
D gene: TRBD2
clone size: NA
J gene: TRBJ2-7
CDR3 protein: ASSQRMGESGRTYEQY

V gene: TRBV7-9
D gene: NA
clone size: NA
J gene: TRBJ2-1
CDR3 protein: ASSEEQPRYNEQF

V gene: TRBV2
D gene: NA
clone size: many
J gene: TRBJ2-2
CDR3 protein: ASTRARNTGELF

V gene: TRBV5-1
D gene: TRBD1
clone size: many
J gene: TRBJ1-2
CDR3 protein: ASSFGTDYGYT

V gene: TRBV20-1
D gene: NA
clone size: NA
J gene: TRBJ2-2
CDR3 protein: SARATGTLTGELF

V gene: TRBV20-1
D gene: NA
clone size: few
J gene: TRBJ1-1
CDR3 protein: SARDSGGNTEAF

V gene: TRBV11-2
D gene: NA
clone size: many
J gene: TRBJ2-3
CDR3 protein: ASSSSGNTQY

V gene: TRBV19
D gene: TRBD1
clone size: few
J gene: TRBJ1-5
CDR3 protein: ASSTEGPQGASNQPQH

V gene: TRBV3-1
D gene: TRBD2
clone size: many
J gene: TRBJ2-3
CDR3 protein: ASSQVRTSGRYTDTQY

V gene: TRBV7-9
D gene: NA
clone size: NA
J gene: TRBJ1-4
CDR3 protein: ASSLEVGLSEKLF

V gene: TRBV11-2
D gene: NA
clone size: many
J gene: TRBJ2-3
CDR3 protein: ASSLSSMRPSTDTQY

V gene: TRBV2
D gene: NA
clone size: many
J gene: TRBJ2-7
CDR3 protein: ASTSQASQQY

V gene: TRBV2
D gene: NA
clone size: many
J gene: TRBJ2-3
CDR3 protein: ASTGGGGSPYSTDTQY

V gene: TRBV2
D gene: NA
clone size: many
J gene: TRBJ1-6
CDR3 protein: ASSAREPYNSPLH

V gene: TRBV11-2
D gene: NA
clone size: many
J gene: TRBJ2-2
CDR3 protein: ASGNRGNRAGELF

V gene: TRBV19
D gene: NA
clone size: many
J gene: TRBJ2-3
CDR3 protein: ASTRVGTDTQY

V gene: TRBV9
D gene: TRBD2
clone size: NA
J gene: TRBJ2-1
CDR3 protein: ASSVGGTSGLNEQF

V gene: TRBV7-9
D gene: NA
clone size: many
J gene: TRBJ2-4
CDR3 protein: ASSSVRNIQY

V gene: TRBV7-2
D gene: NA
clone size: many
J gene: TRBJ1-5
CDR3 protein: ASSLVEGGNQPQH

V gene: TRBV7-2
D gene: NA
clone size: NA
J gene: TRBJ1-6
CDR3 protein: ASSPRYPNNSPLH

V gene: TRBV7-8
D gene: NA
clone size: few
J gene: TRBJ1-5
CDR3 protein: ASSLAPGQGRNQPQH

V gene: TRBV7-3
D gene: NA
clone size: many
J gene: TRBJ2-1
CDR3 protein: ASSPEAAYNEQF

V gene: TRBV20-1
D gene: NA
clone size: few
J gene: TRBJ1-1
CDR3 protein: SARHWGLMDTEAF

V gene: TRBV9
D gene: TRBD1
clone size: many
J gene: TRBJ2-5
CDR3 protein: ASSPGQVTAETQY

V gene: TRBV12-3/TRBV12-4
D gene: TRBD2
clone size: many
J gene: TRBJ2-7
CDR3 protein: ASSPGLAGALEQY

V gene: TRBV6-2/TRBV6-3
D gene: NA
clone size: many
J gene: TRBJ2-2
CDR3 protein: ASSGRNTGELF